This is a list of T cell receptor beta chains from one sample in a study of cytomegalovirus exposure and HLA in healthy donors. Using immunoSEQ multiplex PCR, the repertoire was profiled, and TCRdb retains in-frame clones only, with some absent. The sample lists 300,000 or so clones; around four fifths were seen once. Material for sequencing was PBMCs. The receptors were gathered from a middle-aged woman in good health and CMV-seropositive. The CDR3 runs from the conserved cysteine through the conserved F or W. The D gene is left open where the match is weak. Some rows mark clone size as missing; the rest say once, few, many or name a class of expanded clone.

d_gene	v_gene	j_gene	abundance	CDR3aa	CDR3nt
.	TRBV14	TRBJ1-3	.	CASSQEGEGPPLSGNTIYF	TGTGCCAGCAGCCAAGAAGGAGAGGGCCCCCCGCTCTCTGGAAACACCATATATTTT
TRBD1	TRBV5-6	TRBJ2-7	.	CASRQTGTGPSYEQYF	TGTGCCAGCAGACAAACCGGGACAGGCCCTTCCTACGAGCAGTACTTC
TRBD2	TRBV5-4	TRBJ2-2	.	CASSLVAGGHTGELFF	TGTGCCAGCAGCTTGGTAGCGGGAGGTCACACCGGGGAGCTGTTTTTT
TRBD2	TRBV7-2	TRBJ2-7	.	CASSLGGGGYEQYF	TGTGCCAGCAGCTTAGGGGGGGGAGGTTACGAGCAGTACTTC
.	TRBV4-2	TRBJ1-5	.	CASSQVAGNQPQHF	TGTGCCAGCAGCCAGGTAGCTGGGAATCAGCCCCAGCATTTT
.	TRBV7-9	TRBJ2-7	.	CASSQQVTYEQYF	TGTGCCAGCAGCCAACAAGTTACCTACGAGCAGTACTTC
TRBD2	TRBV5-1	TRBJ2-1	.	CASSKLAGGPNEQFF	TGCGCCAGCAGCAAGTTAGCGGGAGGCCCAAATGAGCAGTTCTTC
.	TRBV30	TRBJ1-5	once	CAWSSGYQPQHF	TGTGCCTGGAGTTCAGGGTATCAGCCCCAGCATTTT
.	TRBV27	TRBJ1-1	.	CASSLGLGNTEAFF	TGTGCCAGCAGTTTGGGACTGGGGAACACTGAAGCTTTCTTT
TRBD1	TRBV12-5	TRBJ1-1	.	CASAGTENTEAFF	TGTGCTAGTGCCGGGACAGAAAACACTGAAGCTTTCTTT
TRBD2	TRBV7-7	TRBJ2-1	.	CASSPSSSGIYNEQFF	TGTGCTAGCAGCCCTTCGAGTAGCGGGATCTACAATGAGCAGTTCTTC
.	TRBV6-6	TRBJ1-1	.	CASRSGPGVSLFAAFF	TGTGCCAGCAGAAGCGGACCTGGGGTGAGTCTCTTCGCAGCTTTCTTT
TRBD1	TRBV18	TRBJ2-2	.	CASSPPTGTGNTGELFF	TGTGCCAGCTCACCACCTACCGGGACAGGGAACACCGGGGAGCTGTTTTTT
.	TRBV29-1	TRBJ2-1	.	CSGDPGAGDNEQFF	TGCAGCGGCGACCCGGGGGCGGGGGACAATGAGCAGTTCTTC
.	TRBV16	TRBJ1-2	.	CASSQSIALNYGYTF	TGTGCCAGCAGCCAATCGATAGCCCTTAACTATGGCTACACCTTC
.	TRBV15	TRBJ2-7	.	CATSSTGSYEQYF	TGTGCCACCAGCAGTACCGGTTCCTACGAGCAGTACTTC
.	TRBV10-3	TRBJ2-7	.	CATASQGASYEQYF	TGTGCCACCGCCTCTCAGGGTGCGAGCTACGAGCAGTACTTC